This T cell receptor beta chain comes out of a study of post-analysis software for immune sequencing data (dated by TCRdb to 2015 to 2017). About the full investigation: Disease courses on record covered relapsing-remitting, secondary progressive and progressive-relapsing multiple sclerosis, though some patients had no subtype annotation. The multiple sclerosis patient repertoires were compared with 11 previously published healthy control repertoires from donors aged about 6 to 26 years. A subset of samples was prepared in parallel using single-end sample barcoding, then pooled and co-amplified after Illumina adapter ligation. The paper's findings and limits, for the study overall: Significantly lower normalized Chao1 diversity was found in multiple sclerosis patients than in controls, suggesting substantial peripheral T-cell clonal expansion. Strong co-clustering of samples prepared in the same batch was shown by direct clustering with F measure, prompting a batch-effect correction. The control group was slightly older than the multiple sclerosis patient group. About 5 TRBV segments, including TRBV5-6, TRBV5-1 and TRBV20-1, were significantly more frequent in patients than controls.

Looking up the germline V gene (reference sequence) yields CDR1 LNHNV and CDR2 YYDKDF. Its CDR3 holds 15 amino acids, cysteine through phenylalanine. Only the CDR3 part of the read is kept: 45 bases, read in frame from the first base. V lost 1 base and J lost 2 bases, and the count of bases not matched to a germline gene is 2. To demonstrate the VDJtools post-analysis software, TCR beta repertoires were profiled from the peripheral blood of over ten young patients with multiple sclerosis. The multiple sclerosis patients were children and adolescents between about 6 and 16 years of age. This clonotype was detected a few times. Its target antigen remains unknown. No base quality values were provided; no much bigger clone lies one nucleotide off. The protocol used for the library was PCR. Sequencing was carried out with an Illumina HiSeq 2500. Unique molecular identifiers were incorporated into TCR beta cDNA libraries to reduce PCR and sequencing biases. Per 1 to 10 million input T cells, approximately 500,000 cDNA molecules were obtained, such that each molecule approximated one T cell. The patient libraries were prepared and sequenced using the same protocol as the earlier healthy control dataset. Within a given batch, samples were prepared together, multiplexed and sequenced on the same HiSeq lane. Turning to the authors' computational methods: Raw barcoded reads were processed with MIGEC, and single-read molecular identifier groups were discarded before consensus assembly and CDR3 extraction. Clonotype tables were post-analysed with VDJtools, normalizing diversity by down-sampling all datasets to the smallest sample size. In repertoire overlap clustering, CDR3 amino acid sequences, but not nucleotide sequences, were matched to correct batch-related cross-sample contamination. In-frame beta chains were kept once TCRdb had trimmed the public reads at Q25 with fastp and called clones with MiXCR. Under each unique CDR3 protein, matching rows form one entry showing the most common genes and DNA. The V and J calls and clone size are TCRdb's, not the authors'. For this sample the table gives about 540,000 distinct CDR3 sequences, of which around a third were detected only once. The ten largest clonotypes hold approximately 6% of the sample.

The receptor was isolated from a girl under 18 with multiple sclerosis. The rearranged segments are TRBV15 and TRBJ2-1; the junction holds 7 bases that match TRBD2. Input material: blood. The CDR3 protein is CATSRVGGTYNEQFF. The sequenced DNA: TGTGCCACCAGCAGAGTGGGGGGGACCTACAATGAGCAGTTCTTC.